This T cell receptor beta chain was captured by sequencing in a study of blood T cell repertoires in COVID-19. Study context: Researchers got acute and convalescent COVID-19 samples from the United States, Italy and Spain. The cDNA or gDNA used as material had been derived from T cells, B-cell-depleted T cells, or PBMCs.

Per the study methods: Reference gene primers were amplified, and this amplification served to estimate nucleated cell counts. Sequenced by immunoSEQ multiplex PCR; TCRdb stores in-frame clones only, minus some. That table furnishes V, J and clone size, whereas the DNA furnished D and trimming. The data hold some 45,000 clones, with 92% observed a single time. Sequencing was performed on peripheral blood. This sequence originates from a human donor in a cohort sampled during active COVID-19.

The CDR3 here is CASSEQGNTEAFF. The CDR3 DNA reads TGTGCCAGCAGTGAGCAGGGCAACACTGAAGCTTTCTTT. This chain joins TRBV2 and TRBJ1-1; possible D gene TRBD1, 5 bases. The CDR3 spans 13 residues. V was shortened by 3 bases and J by 2 bases, with 7 bases between the two germline ends. Germline V gene lookup returns CDR1 SNHLY and CDR2 FYNNEI.